These 20 T cell receptor beta chains were all obtained from the same sample, sequenced in a study of regulatory T cells in long-lasting Graves disease. With iRepertoire HTBI primers and Arm-PCR of CDR3 regions, TCR beta libraries were built. TCRdb recomputed calls from the multiplex PCR reads with MiXCR, one row per CDR3 protein. The table has 450,000 to 500,000 distinct CDR3 sequences, roughly 15% seen once. Described time point: newly diagnosed GD, antithyroid drugs for less than 3 months. PBMC RNA served as the TCR library source. The same sample was also used in a study of T cells in Graves' hyperthyroidism and ophthalmopathy.

The sequencing here drew on peripheral blood mononuclear cells (PBMCs), taken at new diagnosis, from a patient treated with antithyroid drugs. The receptors were sampled from a man aged 40-49 years with Graves disease.

This clonotype occurred many times. The chain has TRBV6-5 and TRBJ1-2; 12 bases line up with TRBD1. This CDR3 region has 19 residues. J lost 3 bases, V lost 4 bases, and 15 bases had no gene match. CDR1 is MNHEY and CDR2 is SVGAGI in the germline V gene. CDR3 nucleotide sequence: TGTGCCAGCAGTTTCATCAGTCCCGGGACAGGGGGCGAACACTATGGCTACACCTTC. It translates to CASSFISPGTGGEHYGYTF.

This clonotype has ten or more counts. An end of the junction differs from the germline gene, which may be a read error. The V call is TRBV3-1, the J call TRBJ1-4; a possible D gene is TRBD1 (5 bases). CDR3 length equals 11 residues. Looked up from germline, CDR1 is LGHDT and CDR2 is YNNKEL (reference sequence). This chain's CDR3 is CASSQGQQTTF. The CDR3 DNA sequence: TGTGCCAGCAGCCAAGGACAGCAAACCACGTTT.

CDR3 protein: CASNPGGGATGELFF. CDR3 sequence (DNA): TGTGCCAGCAACCCTGGCGGGGGCGCGACCGGGGAGCTGTTTTTT. The V gene is TRBV3-1, the J gene TRBJ2-2, with D possibly TRBD2 on 7 matching bases. The CDR3 is 15 residues long. V lost 7 bases, J lost 5 bases, and 17 bases lay in between. Germline lookup yields CDR1 LGHDT and CDR2 YNNKEL (reference sequence).

The V call is TRBV20-1, the J call TRBJ1-2, with no clear D. The CDR3 runs to 16 residues. The germline V gene has CDR1 DFQATT and CDR2 SNEGSKA (reference sequence). V was shortened by 6 bases and J by 0 bases, with 20 bases between the two germline ends. CDR3 sequence (DNA): TGCAGTGCGGTCGGGATTACAGCGGGAGCTAACTATGGCTACACCTTC. Its translation is CSAVGITAGANYGYTF.

This clonotype was picked up a small number of times. The chain recombines TRBV20-1 with TRBJ2-1; 8 bases fit TRBD2. V trimming: 3 bases; J trimming: 5 bases; junction bases outside the gene matches: 12. CDR3 size: 16 residues. Per the germline V gene, CDR1 is DFQATT and CDR2 is SNEGSKA (reference sequence). CDR3 DNA sequence: TGCAGTGCTAGTGTGTTAGCAGCGGGAGTTAACAATGAGCAGTTCTTC. Translation: CSASVLAAGVNNEQFF.

The gene calls are TRBV29-1 and TRBJ2-5; 14 positions match TRBD2. Germline trimming cut 3 bases from V and 5 bases from J; bases unmatched to any gene: 5. The CDR3 is 15 residues long. Germline V gives CDR1 SQVTM, CDR2 ANQGSEA. CDR3 DNA sequence: TGCAGCGTTGAGGGGACTAGCGGGAGTCAGGAGACCCAGTACTTC. This encodes CSVEGTSGSQETQYF.

The sample holds many counts of this clonotype. The chain carries TRBV30 and TRBJ1-1; D unresolved. V dropped 3 bases and J dropped 1 base, with 3 bases sitting between them. CDR3 size: 11 residues. Per germline, CDR1 GTSNPN and CDR2 SVGIG (reference sequence). This CDR3 reads CAWRANTEAFF. CDR3 coding DNA: TGTGCCTGGAGGGCGAACACTGAAGCTTTCTTT.

This clonotype showed up many times. The chain links TRBV28 to TRBJ2-7, with 10 bases that match TRBD1. Germline V CDR1 and CDR2: MDHEN, SYDVKM. The V segment lost 4 bases and the J segment 4 bases; nucleotides outside the gene matches: 7. This CDR3 is built from 15 residues. CDR3 loop: CASSSPGQGSYEQYF. The DNA for the CDR3 is TGTGCCAGCAGTTCGCCGGGACAGGGGAGTTACGAGCAGTACTTC.

The sample holds many counts of this clonotype. V and J are TRBV28 and TRBJ2-1, with D possibly matching TRBD2 (5 bases). The CDR3 extends over 12 amino acids. Per the germline V gene, CDR1 is MDHEN and CDR2 is SYDVKM. The ends were cut back, 8 bases at V and 1 base at J, with 6 bases in the middle. The chain's CDR3 is CASGRSYNEQFF. In DNA form, the CDR3 reads TGTGCCAGCGGGAGATCCTACAATGAGCAGTTCTTC.

Concerning this clonotype itself: A much larger clone differs by one base, so this may be a read error. The V gene is TRBV12-3 or TRBV12-4, the J gene TRBJ2-3; 7 positions agree with TRBD2. J lost 3 bases, V lost 2 bases, and 17 bases had no gene match. There are 19 residues in the CDR3. The CDR3 DNA is TGTGCCAGCAGTTTAATAGGGTTTAGCGGGTTACGCGCGACAGATACGCAGTATTTT. Protein product: CASSLIGFSGLRATDTQYF.

The table lists this clonotype with many counts. The chain has TRBV6-5 and TRBJ2-7; the D gene is possibly TRBD1 (6 bases). This CDR3 contains 14 residues. CDR1 MNHEY and CDR2 SVGAGI come from the germline V gene. Trimming stripped 2 bases from V and 1 base from J, with 9 bases between. In DNA form, the CDR3 reads TGTGCCAGCAGTTACGGGCAGGGGTCCTACGAGCAGTACTTC. It translates to CASSYGQGSYEQYF.

This clonotype occurred a few times. The V gene is TRBV27, the J gene TRBJ2-7, with 8 bases that match TRBD2. With 5 bases clipped from V and 7 bases from J, the junction kept 13 bases outside the gene matches. This CDR3 contains 15 residues. CDR1 is MNHEY, CDR2 SMNVEV, per germline (reference sequence). The CDR3 region is CASSLPGSGNGEQYF. The CDR3 nucleotides read TGTGCCAGCAGTCTCCCAGGTAGCGGGAATGGTGAGCAGTACTTC.

This chain joins TRBV5-6 and TRBJ2-3; D call uncertain. This CDR3 comprises 14 residues. The germline V gene encodes CDR1 SGHDT and CDR2 YYEEEE. V shed 0 bases and J shed 4 bases, with 9 bases lying between them. This chain's CDR3 is CASSLAGVADTQYF. The DNA of the CDR3 is TGTGCCAGCAGCTTGGCCGGAGTCGCAGATACGCAGTATTTT.

With respect to this clonotype: A read error may be the cause here, since a much bigger clone is one base away. The genes are TRBV28 and TRBJ2-7; no reliable D call. Germline CDR1 MDHEN, CDR2 SYDVKM. V was cut by 8 bases and J by 3 bases, with 14 bases left in between. There are 13 residues in the CDR3. This chain's CDR3 is CASLRNVGYEQYV. The CDR3, as DNA: TGTGCCAGCCTCCGCAACGTGGGCTACGAGCAGTACGTC.

On this clonotype itself: One base away lies a much larger clone, so this may be a sequencing read error. The J gene is TRBJ2-3, the V gene TRBV28, with 14 bases aligning to TRBD2. This CDR3 region has 17 residues. From germline, CDR1 is MDHEN and CDR2 SYDVKM. After removal of 8 bases from V and 1 base from J, the junction contained 8 bases not matched to a gene. The CDR3 spells CASGTSGSAGGTDTQYF. Written as DNA, the CDR3 is TGTGCCAGCGGGACTAGCGGGAGTGCCGGGGGCACAGATACGCAGTATTTT.

This chain uses TRBV12-5 with TRBJ2-7; TRBD1 might be the D (7 bases). Looked up from germline, CDR1 is LGHNT and CDR2 is FRNRAP. The CDR3 extends over 16 amino acids. V was shortened by 7 bases and J by 2 bases, with 21 bases between the two germline ends. The CDR3 nucleotides read TGTGCTAGTGATCGGGGAGGCGGGGACAGAGCCTACGAGCAGTACTTC. Translation gives CASDRGGGDRAYEQYF.

In its sample, this clonotype was seen many times. One junction end disagrees with the germline gene, perhaps due to a read error. This chain joins TRBV5-1 and TRBJ1-1; D possibly corresponds to TRBD1 (6 bases). This CDR3 has 14 amino acids. The germline V gene encodes CDR1 SGHRS and CDR2 YFSETQ. The CDR3 is CASSLRTANTEAFF. CDR3 nucleotides: TGTGCCAGCAGCTTGCGGACAGCGAACACTGAAGCTTTCTTT. The full variable domain, in which reference TRBV5-1 and TRBJ1-1 provide the parts outside the CDR3, is KAGVTQTPRYLIKTRGQQVTLSCSPISGHRSVSWYQQTPGQGLQFLFEYFSETQRNKGNFPGRFSGRQFSNSRSEMNVSTLELGDSALYLCASSLRTANTEAFFGQGTRLTVV.

This clonotype was observed a handful of times. The V and J genes are TRBV20-1 and TRBJ2-2; 11 bases agree with TRBD1. J was trimmed by 4 bases and V by 5 bases; bases with no gene match: 6. In germline, CDR1 is DFQATT, CDR2 SNEGSKA (reference sequence). The CDR3 consists of 15 residues. Here the CDR3 DNA reads TGCAGTGCTGGACAGGGGGCGCGGGTCACCGGGGAGCTGTTTTTT. Encoded protein: CSAGQGARVTGELFF.

Note on this clonotype: A far larger clone is only one base removed, so a read error is likely. V gene TRBV30 combines with J gene TRBJ2-4; D might be TRBD1 (5 bases). The V gene's germline CDR1 is GTSNPN and CDR2 SVGIG (reference sequence). This CDR3 has 13 amino acids. Trimming removed 5 bases at V and 13 bases at J, with 21 bases between. CDR3 bases: TGTGCCTGGGTGGGGCTGGCCTTGGATGAGCAGTACTTC. Residues: CAWVGLALDEQYF.

This clonotype was detected many times. This chain joins TRBV2 and TRBJ2-5; 7 bases line up with TRBD1. The CDR3 is 14 residues long. The germline CDR1 and CDR2 sequences are SNHLY and FYNNEI. The trim removed 6 bases at V and 2 bases at J, leaving 6 bases unmatched. The CDR3 DNA sequence: TGTGCCAGCAGCGGACCGACAGGGCAAGAGACCCAGTACTTC. Its translation: CASSGPTGQETQYF.